A single sample is the source of the 23 T cell receptor beta chains below, sequenced in a study of technical replicates of blood from a handful of donors. Sequenced by immunoSEQ multiplex PCR; TCRdb stores in-frame clones only, minus some. The table has around 62,000 clones, approximately 97% seen once. Sequencing used T cells isolated from PBMCs. The receptors come from a human donor in good health.

V usage is TRBV7-9 and J usage is TRBJ1-1; the D is unclear. The ends were cut back, 2 bases at V and 11 bases at J, with 12 bases in the middle. The CDR3 runs to 12 residues. CDR1 and CDR2 (germline): SEHNR, FQNEAQ (reference sequence). CDR3 amino acids: CASSLYTFGAFF. DNA of the CDR3: TGTGCCAGCAGCTTATACACTTTCGGGGCTTTCTTT. The full variable domain, completed using reference TRBV7-9 and TRBJ1-1, is DTGVSQNPRHKITKRGQNVTFRCDPISEHNRLYWYRQTLGQGPEFLTYFQNEAQLEKSRLLSDRFSAERPKGSFSTLEIQRTEQGDSAMYLCASSLYTFGAFFGQGTRLTVV.

The J gene is TRBJ1-3, the V gene TRBV2, with D unresolved. Trimming cost V 8 bases and J 0 bases, with 8 bases left between them. The germline gives CDR1 SNHLY, CDR2 FYNNEI. This CDR3 spans 13 amino acids. The CDR3 here is CASAGDSGNTIYF. CDR3 nucleotides: TGTGCCAGCGCCGGGGACTCTGGAAACACCATATATTTT.

The V and J genes are TRBV7-3 and TRBJ2-3, with a possible D match to TRBD1 (7 bases). Trimming left V 5 bases short and J 2 bases short, with 17 bases between. The germline CDR1 and CDR2 sequences are SGHTA and FQGTGA. CDR3 size: 16 residues. CDR3 in amino acids: CASSPFQGGSTDTQYF. The CDR3 nucleotides are TGTGCCAGCAGCCCCTTCCAGGGGGGATCCACAGATACGCAGTATTTT. Based on the CDR3 plus reference TRBV7-3 and TRBJ2-3, the full variable domain is GAGVSQTPSNKVTEKGKYVELRCDPISGHTALYWYRQSLGQGPEFLIYFQGTGAADDSGLPNDRFFAVRPEGSVSTLKIQRTERGDSAVYLCASSPFQGGSTDTQYFGPGTRLTVL.

V gene TRBV29-1 combines with J gene TRBJ2-3; 9 bases match TRBD2. The J segment lost 1 base and the V segment lost 2 bases, leaving 13 bases of the junction unmatched. This CDR3 comprises 18 residues. Germline V gene lookup returns CDR1 SQVTM and CDR2 ANQGSEA. CDR3 nucleotides: TGCAGCGTTGAATTGCTAGCGGGACGCCTTTCCGGCACAGATACGCAGTATTTT. Its translation is CSVELLAGRLSGTDTQYF.

The chain links TRBV6-1 to TRBJ1-2; TRBD1 aligns across 7 bases. V was clipped by 6 bases and J by 4 bases; unmatched bases: 8. The V gene's germline CDR1 is MNHNS and CDR2 SASEGT. There are 14 residues in the CDR3. The CDR3 DNA reads as TGTGCCAGCAGATCCGGGACAGAAATCTATGGCTACACCTTC. This gives the protein CASRSGTEIYGYTF.

The chain links TRBV7-2 to TRBJ2-1; D unclear. Germline V gene data show CDR1 as SGHTA and CDR2 as FQGNSA. This CDR3 region has 12 residues. V was clipped by 1 base and J by 9 bases, with 7 bases between them. The CDR3 reads CASSLGSSEQFF. The DNA of the CDR3 is TGTGCCAGCAGCTTAGGGTCCAGTGAGCAGTTCTTC.

The rearrangement joins TRBV10-3 to TRBJ1-1, with a possible D match to TRBD1 (6 bases). This CDR3 comprises 13 residues. V was shortened by 7 bases and J by 3 bases, with 12 bases between the two germline ends. Germline-derived CDR1 and CDR2 are ENHRY and SYGVKD. In DNA form, the CDR3 reads TGTGCCATCACGAGGGACACCTACACTGAAGCTTTCTTT. This gives the protein CAITRDTYTEAFF.

The chain recombines TRBV9 with TRBJ2-2; D gene ambiguous. The V end lost 0 bases, the J end lost 1 base, and 7 bases lay between the germline ends. CDR1 SGDLS and CDR2 YYNGEE come from the germline V gene. This CDR3 has 15 amino acids. CDR3: CASSVVDWNTGELFF. The CDR3 DNA reads TGTGCCAGCAGCGTAGTTGACTGGAACACCGGGGAGCTGTTTTTT.

This clone was picked up one time. This chain links TRBV13 with TRBJ2-3; 9 bases line up with TRBD2. Germline V gives CDR1 PRHDT, CDR2 FYEKMQ (reference sequence). Germline trimming cut 4 bases from V and 2 bases from J; bases unmatched to any gene: 7. This CDR3 is 16 amino acids long. The chain's CDR3 is CASSYQAGGVTDTQYF. DNA of the CDR3: TGTGCCAGCAGCTATCAAGCGGGAGGAGTCACAGATACGCAGTATTTT. Supplemented by reference TRBV13 and TRBJ2-3, the full variable domain reads AAGVIQSPRHLIKEKRETATLKCYPIPRHDTVYWYQQGPGQDPQFLISFYEKMQSDKGSIPDRFSAQQFSDYHSELNMSSLELGDSALYFCASSYQAGGVTDTQYFGPGTRLTVL.

The chain recombines TRBV10-2 with TRBJ2-1, with a tentative D call TRBD2 (6 bases). The length of the CDR3 is 17 residues. CDR1 WSHSY and CDR2 SAAADI come from the germline V gene. Trimming shortened V by 3 bases and J by 2 bases, and 17 bases separated the two germline ends. The CDR3 loop is CASSDIGGTDPYNEQFF. In DNA, the CDR3 is TGCGCCAGCAGTGATATCGGCGGGACGGACCCCTACAATGAGCAGTTCTTC.

The V and J genes are TRBV14 and TRBJ1-3; D gene uncertain. The germline V gene encodes CDR1 SGHDN and CDR2 FVKESK. Trimming stripped 0 bases from V and 4 bases from J, with 7 bases between. The CDR3 consists of 14 residues. Written as DNA, the CDR3 is TGTGCCAGCAGCCAAGACATTACAGGAAACACCATATATTTT. This encodes CASSQDITGNTIYF.

The chain is built from TRBV9 and TRBJ1-2, with 7 bases that match TRBD1. Trimming at V came to 4 bases and at J to 6 bases, leaving 24 bases not matched to a gene. CDR1 is SGDLS and CDR2 is YYNGEE in the germline V gene. There are 19 residues in the CDR3. CDR3 coding DNA: TGTGCCAGCAGCTCAAGCGGAGGACAGGTCTTGGCCCACGCTAATGGCTACACCTTC. Residues: CASSSSGGQVLAHANGYTF.

The chain employs TRBV28 and TRBJ2-2; weak D call: TRBD2 (5 bases). Trimming removed 8 bases from V and 5 bases from J, with 9 bases in between. The germline CDR1 and CDR2 sequences are MDHEN and SYDVKM. This CDR3 has 12 residues. The CDR3 DNA follows: TGTGCCAGCCAGACGGGAACCGGGGAGCTGTTTTTT. It translates to CASQTGTGELFF.

This clone was counted once. J is TRBJ2-2 and V is TRBV9; no definite D call. V lost 2 bases, J lost 1 base, and 9 bases lay in between. Germline CDR1 SGDLS, CDR2 YYNGEE. The CDR3 contains 15 residues. The CDR3 bases are TGTGCCAGCAGCGTTGGAGCTTTGAACACCGGGGAGCTGTTTTTT. Translation gives CASSVGALNTGELFF.

V gene TRBV7-2 combines with J gene TRBJ1-1, with D unclear. The CDR3 has 11 residues. The V end lost 3 bases, the J end lost 11 bases, and 10 bases lay between the germline ends. The germline V gene encodes CDR1 SGHTA and CDR2 FQGNSA. CDR3 sequence reads: CASSLGGMAFF. The CDR3 DNA reads as TGTGCCAGCAGCTTGGGCGGGATGGCTTTCTTT.

The rearrangement links TRBV2 to TRBJ1-3, with a tentative D call TRBD1 (5 bases). This CDR3 has 17 amino acids. The ends were cut back, 5 bases at V and 2 bases at J, with 19 bases in the middle. Germline V CDR1 and CDR2: SNHLY, FYNNEI. The CDR3 loop is CASSPLNSPGPGNTIYF. The CDR3 DNA follows: TGTGCCAGCAGTCCCTTAAACTCTCCAGGGCCTGGAAACACCATATATTTT.

CDR3 sequence: CASSYRVASGYTF. For the CDR3, the DNA is TGTGCCAGCAGCTACAGGGTTGCATCTGGCTACACCTTC. The rearrangement uses TRBV5-6 and TRBJ1-2, with D perhaps matching TRBD1 (6 bases). Trimming took off 3 bases at V and 7 bases at J, with 13 bases between the two ends. This CDR3 has 13 residues. Germline CDR1 is SGHDT and CDR2 is YYEEEE.

The chain links TRBV4-2 to TRBJ2-1, with 7 bases fitting TRBD2. Losses at the gene ends were 0 bases for V and 0 bases for J; bases not matched to a gene: 5. Germline V gives CDR1 LGHNA, CDR2 YNFKEQ. The CDR3 contains 17 residues. Here the CDR3 reads CASSQDLGGNSYNEQFF. CDR3 bases: TGTGCCAGCAGCCAAGACCTCGGGGGGAACTCCTACAATGAGCAGTTCTTC.

The chain is built from TRBV7-8 and TRBJ2-7; no clear D gene. This CDR3 has 12 amino acids. With 5 bases removed from V and 4 bases from J, the gap between germline ends came to 9 bases. The germline CDR1 and CDR2 sequences are SGHVS and FQNEAQ. The CDR3 DNA is TGTGCCAGCAGCCCAACAGTTTACGAGCAGTACTTC. It translates to CASSPTVYEQYF.

The J gene is TRBJ2-7, the V gene TRBV7-9; TRBD2 matches 7 bases. The CDR3 consists of 16 residues. The ends lost 0 bases at V and 5 bases at J; junction bases unmatched: 10. Germline lookup yields CDR1 SEHNR and CDR2 FQNEAQ (reference sequence). The CDR3 region is CASSLASGGSSHEQYF. The CDR3, as DNA: TGTGCCAGCAGCTTAGCGTCGGGCGGGAGTAGTCACGAGCAGTACTTC. Supplemented by reference TRBV7-9 and TRBJ2-7, the full variable domain reads DTGVSQNPRHKITKRGQNVTFRCDPISEHNRLYWYRQTLGQGPEFLTYFQNEAQLEKSRLLSDRFSAERPKGSFSTLEIQRTEQGDSAMYLCASSLASGGSSHEQYFGPGTRLTVT.

J is TRBJ1-2 and V is TRBV28, with 9 bases identical to TRBD1. CDR1 is MDHEN, CDR2 SYDVKM, per germline. J lost 6 bases, V lost 5 bases, and 10 bases had no gene match. The CDR3 spans 15 residues. The CDR3 here is CASSPMDRGADGYTF. The CDR3 nucleotides read TGTGCCAGCAGTCCGATGGACAGGGGCGCCGATGGCTACACCTTC.

This clone was found a few times. The chain couples TRBV13 to TRBJ1-3; D might be TRBD1 (5 bases). Trimming removed 5 bases at V and 0 bases at J, with 8 bases between. The CDR3 contains 14 residues. In germline, CDR1 is PRHDT, CDR2 FYEKMQ (reference sequence). CDR3 nucleotides: TGTGCCAGCAGCGACAGAACCTCTGGAAACACCATATATTTT. Its protein is CASSDRTSGNTIYF.

V usage is TRBV28 and J usage is TRBJ1-4; D gene unclear. V was trimmed by 6 bases and J by 0 bases, leaving 11 bases between them. From germline, CDR1 is MDHEN and CDR2 SYDVKM. The CDR3 contains 15 residues. CDR3: CASRLTFATNEKLFF. The CDR3 DNA follows: TGTGCCAGCAGGCTGACATTTGCAACTAATGAAAAACTGTTTTTT.